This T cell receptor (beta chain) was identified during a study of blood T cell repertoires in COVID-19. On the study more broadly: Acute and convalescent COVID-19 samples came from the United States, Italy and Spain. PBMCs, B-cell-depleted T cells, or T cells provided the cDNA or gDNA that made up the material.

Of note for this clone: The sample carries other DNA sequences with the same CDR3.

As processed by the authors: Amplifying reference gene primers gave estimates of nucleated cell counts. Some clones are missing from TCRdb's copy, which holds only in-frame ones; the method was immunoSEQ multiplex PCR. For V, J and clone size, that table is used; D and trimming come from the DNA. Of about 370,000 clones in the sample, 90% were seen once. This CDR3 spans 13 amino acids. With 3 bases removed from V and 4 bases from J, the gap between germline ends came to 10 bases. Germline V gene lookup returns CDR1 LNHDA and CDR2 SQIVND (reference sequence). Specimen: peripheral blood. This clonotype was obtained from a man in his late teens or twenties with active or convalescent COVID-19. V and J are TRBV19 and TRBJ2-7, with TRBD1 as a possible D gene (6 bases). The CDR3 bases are TGTGCCAGTAGTATGGACAGAGAATACGAGCAGTACTTC. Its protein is CASSMDREYEQYF.